Each of the 22 T cell receptor beta chains below was sequenced from the same sample in a study of T cell repertoires in cytomegalovirus infection. TCRdb itself ran the reads through MiXCR, one entry per CDR3 protein. The sample has about 300,000 distinct CDR3 sequences; about 26% are singletons. The sample comprised PBMCs. The receptors originated from a human donor in good health (CMV status not recorded). Some clones in this sample may be carry-over from other donors' samples.

The chain is built from TRBV24-1 and TRBJ2-2, with TRBD2 identical over 10 bases. Per the germline V gene, CDR1 is KGHDR and CDR2 is SFDVKD. CDR3 length equals 17 residues. The V and J ends lost 5 bases and 0 bases, in that order; junction bases with no gene match: 5. The CDR3 loop is CATSGSGGTSNTGELFF. Written as DNA, the CDR3 is TGTGCCACCAGTGGTAGCGGGGGGACATCGAACACCGGGGAGCTGTTTTTT.

The chain recombines TRBV5-1 with TRBJ2-6, with D maybe TRBD1 (5 bases). The V gene's germline CDR1 is SGHRS and CDR2 YFSETQ. Trimming removed 4 bases at V and 7 bases at J, with 18 bases between. This CDR3 is built from 16 residues. In nucleotides, the CDR3 is TGCGCCAGCAGCCCGATAGGGGCTCCCCCAGCCAACGTCCTGACTTTC. It specifies CASSPIGAPPANVLTF.

This clonotype was detected many times. The CDR3 spells CASSSSPPGGETQYF. CDR3 coding DNA: TGTGCCAGCAGCTCCTCCCCCCCGGGGGGGGAGACCCAGTACTTC. The chain couples TRBV7-2 to TRBJ2-5; 8 bases agree with TRBD2. The ends lost 4 bases at V and 5 bases at J; junction bases unmatched: 9. Germline V lookup: CDR1 SGHTA, CDR2 FQGNSA. The CDR3 has 15 residues.

There are a few counts of this clonotype. The chain recombines TRBV7-2 with TRBJ2-7; 7 bases are a match to TRBD1. J lost 5 bases, V lost 5 bases, and 12 bases had no gene match. The CDR3 sequence is 15 residues long. Germline V gene lookup returns CDR1 SGHTA and CDR2 FQGNSA. CDR3 sequence (DNA): TGTGCCAGCAGCCGCCAGGTGACAGGGAACAACGAGCAGTACTTC. Its protein is CASSRQVTGNNEQYF.

The sample holds a few counts of this clonotype. V usage is TRBV19 and J usage is TRBJ1-6; 10 bases agree with TRBD1. The germline CDR1 and CDR2 sequences are LNHDA and SQIVND (reference sequence). CDR3 length: 16 residues. The V segment lost 5 bases and the J segment 8 bases; nucleotides outside the gene matches: 9. CDR3 DNA: TGTGCCAGTAGTTCCAGACAGGGGGCGACGTATTCACCCCTCCACTTT. Residues: CASSSRQGATYSPLHF.

This clonotype was counted a few times. The chain combines TRBV28 with TRBJ1-1; no firm D call. Germline V CDR1 and CDR2: MDHEN, SYDVKM. Trimming shortened V by 4 bases and J by 3 bases, and 9 bases separated the two germline ends. The CDR3 is 13 amino acids. In DNA, the CDR3 is TGTGCCAGCAGTTCCTACGGGTACACTGAAGCTTTCTTT. It yields the protein CASSSYGYTEAFF.

In its sample, this clonotype was seen a few times. The CDR3 here is CASSFRGIAKNIQYF. The CDR3 coding sequence is TGTGCCAGCAGCTTCAGGGGTATAGCCAAAAACATTCAGTACTTC. The V gene is TRBV5-4, the J gene TRBJ2-4; tentatively, D is TRBD1 (6 bases). The CDR3 consists of 15 residues. V lost 2 bases and J lost 0, with 9 bases in between. CDR1 SGHNT and CDR2 YYREEE come from the germline V gene (reference sequence).

This clonotype has just one count. The chain links TRBV19 to TRBJ1-2, with D possibly TRBD1 on 6 matching bases. Germline V gene sequence: CDR1 LNHDA, CDR2 SQIVND (reference sequence). The CDR3 sequence is 15 residues long. V was pared by 5 bases and J by 2 bases, with 15 bases between. Written as DNA, the CDR3 is TGTGCCAGTAGTCTATACTCCAGGGGCAACTATGGCTACACCTTC. This sequence encodes CASSLYSRGNYGYTF.

The chain has TRBV24-1 and TRBJ1-1; D is unclear. Germline CDR1 KGHDR, CDR2 SFDVKD. The CDR3 is made up of 17 amino acids. Trimming stripped 0 bases from V and 1 base from J, with 14 bases between. The CDR3 region has the DNA TGTGCCACCAGTGATTTGTACGGCCGGCAGAAGAACACTGAAGCTTTCTTT. Its translation: CATSDLYGRQKNTEAFF.

J is TRBJ1-2 and V is TRBV4-1, with a tentative D call TRBD1 (6 bases). V was cut by 6 bases and J by 7 bases, with 12 bases left in between. CDR3 size: 12 residues. The V gene's germline CDR1 is MGHRA and CDR2 YSYEKL. In nucleotides, the CDR3 is TGCGCCAGCAGTGCAGGGGTGGGTGGCTACACCTTC. Its translation is CASSAGVGGYTF.

The genes are TRBV20-1 and TRBJ2-3; D might be TRBD2 (7 bases). The CDR3 loop spans 14 amino acids. V dropped 0 bases and J dropped 4 bases, with 11 bases sitting between them. From germline, CDR1 is DFQATT and CDR2 SNEGSKA (reference sequence). This chain's CDR3 is CSARDRGGADTQYF. The CDR3 nucleotides read TGCAGTGCTAGAGATCGAGGGGGGGCAGATACGCAGTATTTT.

This clonotype was seen repeatedly, ten times or more. The germline gene is not matched at one end of the junction; a read error may be the cause. The V and J genes are TRBV12-3 or TRBV12-4 and TRBJ2-7; 10 nucleotides agree with TRBD2. The length of the CDR3 is 14 residues. CDR3 DNA: TGTGCCAGCAGTCTAGCGGGAGAATCCTACGAGCAGTACTTC. Translation gives CASSLAGESYEQYF.

The V call is TRBV3-1, the J call TRBJ1-1; tentative D call: TRBD1 (5 bases). V was shortened by 5 bases and J by 6 bases, with 10 bases between the two germline ends. Germline V gene data show CDR1 as LGHDT and CDR2 as YNNKEL (reference sequence). The CDR3 has 12 residues. CDR3 DNA: TGTGCCAGCAGCGGGGACGGGGCTGAAGCTTTCTTT. It yields the protein CASSGDGAEAFF.

The table lists this clonotype with many counts. The chain combines TRBV7-2 with TRBJ2-3; D remains unclear. This CDR3 contains 11 residues. V lost 4 bases and J lost 7, with 6 bases in between. CDR1 is SGHTA and CDR2 is FQGNSA in the germline V gene. CDR3 sequence (DNA): TGTGCCAGCAGCTCCTCAAATACGCAGTATTTT. It codes for CASSSSNTQYF.

A few counts support this clonotype. This chain links TRBV11-3 with TRBJ1-1; possible D gene TRBD1, 5 bases. The germline gives CDR1 SGHNT, CDR2 YENEEA. The CDR3 consists of 14 residues. V lost 2 bases, J lost 5 bases, and 12 bases lay in between. The chain's CDR3 is CASSLRGGLTEAFF. CDR3 DNA: TGTGCCAGCAGCTTACGGGGCGGGCTTACTGAAGCTTTCTTT. The variable domain in full, completed from reference TRBV11-3 and TRBJ1-1, reads EAGVVQSPRYKIIEKKQPVAFWCNPISGHNTLYWYLQNLGQGPELLIRYENEEAVDDSQLPKDRFSAERLKGVDSTLKIQPAELGDSAVYLCASSLRGGLTEAFFGQGTRLTVV.

V gene TRBV18 combines with J gene TRBJ2-6; D uncertain. The CDR3 loop spans 15 amino acids. The V gene's germline CDR1 is KGHSH and CDR2 LQKENI. Trimming took 4 bases from V and 0 from J, leaving 7 bases between them. The CDR3 sequence is CASSQTSSGANVLTF. The DNA of the CDR3 is TGTGCCAGCTCACAAACCAGCTCTGGGGCCAACGTCCTGACTTTC.

This clonotype has more than one count but fewer than ten. The chain recombines TRBV5-1 with TRBJ1-1; the D is unclear. The CDR3 has 15 residues. V lost 0 bases and J 1 base, leaving 10 bases between the germline ends. Germline V gene lookup returns CDR1 SGHRS and CDR2 YFSETQ. The CDR3 DNA is TGCGCCAGCAGCTTGGAAAACCCCCCGAACACTGAAGCTTTCTTT. Its protein product is CASSLENPPNTEAFF.

The V gene is TRBV10-1, the J gene TRBJ2-3; TRBD2 matches at 7 bases. The CDR3 runs to 14 residues. V gave up 4 bases and J gave up 5 bases; unmatched junction bases: 6. Germline-derived CDR1 and CDR2 are WNHNN and SYGVQD (reference sequence). The CDR3 spells CASSGRGVVDTQYF. The CDR3 coding sequence is TGCGCCAGCAGTGGCCGGGGGGTGGTAGATACGCAGTATTTT.

This clonotype was found a few times. The chain is built from TRBV6-2 or TRBV6-3 and TRBJ2-1; D may be TRBD1 (6 bases). The V gene's germline CDR1 is MNHEY and CDR2 SVGEGT. This CDR3 spans 15 amino acids. V was pared by 5 bases and J by 8 bases, with 19 bases between. The CDR3 DNA is TGTGCCAGCAGTCCCAGGGGCGCGATTAAGGATGAGCAGTTCTTC. The encoded protein is CASSPRGAIKDEQFF.

The genes are TRBV10-3 and TRBJ2-7; TRBD2 might be the D (6 bases). Germline CDR1 ENHRY, CDR2 SYGVKD. There are 16 residues in the CDR3. Between the trimmed V and J ends, which lost 2 bases and 7 bases, there was a span of 21 bases. The DNA for the CDR3 is TGTGCCATCAGTGAGCCCGCGGGCCACGGGGGTCGTGAGCAGTACTTC. Translation: CAISEPAGHGGREQYF.

This clonotype has more than one count but fewer than ten. The V call is TRBV7-6, the J call TRBJ1-1; TRBD1 might be the D (6 bases). Trimming removed 6 bases at V and 1 base at J, with 12 bases between. This CDR3 region has 14 residues. Germline values: CDR1 SGHVS, CDR2 FNYEAQ. The CDR3 DNA reads as TGTGCCAGCAGTCCGGCACAGGGGAACACTGAAGCTTTCTTT. As protein: CASSPAQGNTEAFF. Looking up the rest from reference TRBV7-6 and TRBJ1-1 gives the full variable domain: GAGVSQSPRYKVTKRGQDVALRCDPISGHVSLYWYRQALGQGPEFLTYFNYEAQQDKSGLPNDRFSAERPEGSISTLTIQRTEQRDSAMYRCASSPAQGNTEAFFGQGTRLTVV.

The chain couples TRBV19 to TRBJ2-3; 13 positions match TRBD2. V dropped 10 bases and J dropped 2; count of bases not matched to a gene: 9. Germline-derived CDR1 and CDR2 are LNHDA and SQIVND (reference sequence). The CDR3 spans 16 residues. The CDR3: CATRLAGGPHTDTQYF. The DNA of the CDR3 is TGTGCCACCCGACTAGCGGGGGGCCCCCACACAGATACGCAGTATTTT.